Below are 20 T cell receptor beta chains sequenced from a single sample in a study of cytomegalovirus exposure and HLA in healthy donors. PCR was performed using 60 Vbeta and 13 Jbeta primers. The method was immunoSEQ multiplex PCR; TCRdb's version includes in-frame clones alone and lacks a portion of them. The data hold about 90,000 clones, with 84% observed a single time. The source material was PBMCs. These receptors all stem from a young man in good health and CMV-seronegative.

The chain uses TRBV6-5 and TRBJ2-5; 8 bases match TRBD1. The closer fit of TRBJ2-7 to the DNA end suggests the J call may be wrong. The germline V gene encodes CDR1 MNHEY and CDR2 SVGAGI. CDR3 size: 13 residues. The CDR3 loop reads CASSYDRGHEQYF. In nucleotides, the CDR3 is TGTGCCAGCAGTTACGACAGGGGCCACGAGCAGTACTTC.

The V gene is TRBV2, the J gene TRBJ1-2; weak D call: TRBD1 (6 bases). This CDR3 contains 11 residues. Trimming left V 9 bases short and J 9 bases short, with 14 bases between. Germline V gene lookup returns CDR1 SNHLY and CDR2 FYNNEI. The DNA for the CDR3 is TGTGCCAGTACCAGGGGCAACCGCTACACCTTC. Translated: CASTRGNRYTF.

This sequence joins TRBV5-1 and TRBJ2-7; D not resolved. CDR1 and CDR2 (germline): SGHRS, YFSETQ. Trimming pared 0 bases from V and 2 bases from J, leaving 9 bases between. This CDR3 comprises 14 residues. CDR3 coding DNA: TGCGCCAGCAGCTTGGCCTTGGCAACCTACGAGCAGTACTTC. Translated: CASSLALATYEQYF.

The rearrangement joins TRBV29-1 to TRBJ1-2, with 8 positions matching TRBD1. Trimming at V came to 7 bases and at J to 4 bases, leaving 8 bases not matched to a gene. Germline V gene lookup returns CDR1 SQVTM and CDR2 ANQGSEA. CDR3 length: 13 amino acids. The chain's CDR3 is CSAAGQAFYGYTF. In nucleotides, the CDR3 is TGCAGCGCCGCGGGACAGGCATTCTATGGCTACACCTTC. Drawing the rest from reference TRBV29-1 and TRBJ1-2, the complete variable domain is SAVISQKPSRDICQRGTSLTIQCQVDSQVTMMFWYRQQPGQSLTLIATANQGSEATYESGFVIDKFPISRPNLTFSTLTVSNMSPEDSSIYLCSAAGQAFYGYTFGSGTRLTVV.

This CDR3 is CASSDSWDNYGYTF. The CDR3 coding sequence is TGTGCCAGTAGTGACAGTTGGGATAACTATGGCTACACCTTC. V gene TRBV19 combines with J gene TRBJ1-2, with D possibly TRBD1 on 5 matching bases. CDR1 LNHDA and CDR2 SQIVND come from the germline V gene (reference sequence). Trimming shortened V by 5 bases and J by 1 base, and 11 bases separated the two germline ends. The CDR3 is made up of 14 amino acids.

This sequence joins TRBV10-3 and TRBJ1-5; 7 bases are shared with TRBD1. Germline lookup yields CDR1 ENHRY and CDR2 SYGVKD. V trimming: 6 bases; J trimming: 1 base; junction bases outside the gene matches: 3. The CDR3 loop spans 14 amino acids. The CDR3 DNA reads TGTGCCATCAGCGGACAGGAAAGCAATCAGCCCCAGCATTTT. It specifies CAISGQESNQPQHF.

The chain has TRBV28 and TRBJ2-2, with 11 bases identical to TRBD2. Germline V lookup: CDR1 MDHEN, CDR2 SYDVKM. The V and J ends lost 4 bases and 4 bases, in that order; junction bases with no gene match: 5. The CDR3 extends over 16 amino acids. The CDR3 reads CASSYQLAGATGELFF. The CDR3 region has the DNA TGTGCCAGCAGTTATCAACTAGCGGGAGCCACCGGGGAGCTGTTTTTT.

This chain uses TRBV5-6 with TRBJ2-1, with a possible D match to TRBD2 (5 bases). Germline V gene sequence: CDR1 SGHDT, CDR2 YYEEEE. The CDR3 runs to 12 residues. V lost 4 bases and J 5 bases, leaving 7 bases between the germline ends. CDR3 sequence (DNA): TGTGCCAGCAGCAGCGGTAACAATGAGCAGTTCTTC. Its translation is CASSSGNNEQFF. The full variable domain, rest sourced from reference TRBV5-6 and TRBJ2-1, is DAGVTQSPTHLIKTRGQQVTLRCSPKSGHDTVSWYQQALGQGPQFIFQYYEEEERQRGNFPDRFSGHQFPNYSSELNVNALLLGDSALYLCASSSGNNEQFFGPGTRLTVL.

The chain uses TRBV15 and TRBJ2-2, with 7 bases matching TRBD2. With V trimmed by 5 bases and J by 6 bases, 3 bases remained unmatched. Germline CDR1 reads LNHNV; CDR2 reads YYDKDF (reference sequence). This CDR3 region has 13 residues. The CDR3 is CATSGGRAGELFF. Written as DNA, the CDR3 is TGTGCCACCAGCGGCGGGAGAGCCGGGGAGCTGTTTTTT.

J is TRBJ1-4 and V is TRBV2; a possible D gene is TRBD1 (6 bases). The germline gives CDR1 SNHLY, CDR2 FYNNEI. The CDR3 totals 15 residues. V was pared by 6 bases and J by 8 bases, with 19 bases between. DNA for the CDR3: TGTGCCAGCAGATCCGGCTTGGGGGCTGGGGAAAAACTGTTTTTT. Translation gives CASRSGLGAGEKLFF.

CDR3 sequence: CASIRTVTSYEQYF. CDR3 nucleotide sequence: TGTGCCAGCATTAGGACAGTCACTTCCTACGAGCAGTACTTC. The chain uses TRBV6-1 and TRBJ2-7; a weak D match, TRBD1 (6 bases). Looked up from germline, CDR1 is MNHNS and CDR2 is SASEGT. The V and J ends lost 7 bases and 1 base respectively, with 14 bases between them. The CDR3 loop spans 14 amino acids.

The chain carries TRBV19 and TRBJ1-4, with D possibly matching TRBD1 (6 bases). Trimming took 5 bases from V and 5 from J, leaving 15 bases between them. Germline lookup yields CDR1 LNHDA and CDR2 SQIVND (reference sequence). The CDR3 consists of 15 residues. CDR3 sequence (DNA): TGTGCCAGTAGTCTAGCGGGGGGCGTCAATGAAAAACTGTTTTTT. Translation: CASSLAGGVNEKLFF.

This clone was seen more than once but under ten times. This sequence joins TRBV27 and TRBJ1-5, with 9 bases aligning to TRBD1. This CDR3 has 15 amino acids. The J segment lost 2 bases and the V segment lost 5 bases, leaving 4 bases of the junction unmatched. Germline-derived CDR1 and CDR2 are MNHEY and SMNVEV (reference sequence). The DNA of the CDR3 is TGTGCCAGCAGTGTACGGACAGGGGGCAATCAGCCCCAGCATTTT. Amino acids: CASSVRTGGNQPQHF.

This rearrangement joins TRBV2 to TRBJ2-1; 9 bases map to TRBD2. CDR1 is SNHLY and CDR2 is FYNNEI in the germline V gene. CDR3 length: 18 amino acids. V gave up 7 bases and J gave up 8 bases; unmatched junction bases: 21. The CDR3 region has the DNA TGTGCCAGCACCAAAGGGGGGCTAGCGGGGCCTAAATTGGATGAGCAGTTCTTC. This gives the protein CASTKGGLAGPKLDEQFF.

Turning to this clone: Germline and junction disagree at one end, which may indicate a read error. The chain employs TRBV7-7 and TRBJ2-5; D perhaps matches TRBD2 (6 bases). This CDR3 is 16 amino acids long. Germline assignment: CDR1 SSHAT and CDR2 FNYEAQ (reference sequence). The chain's CDR3 is CASSSYLMGGQETQYF. Here the CDR3 DNA reads TGTGCTAGCAGCTCATATCTCATGGGAGGACAAGAGACCCAGTACTTC. The full variable domain, in which reference TRBV7-7 and TRBJ2-5 provide the parts outside the CDR3, is GAGVSQSPRYKVTKRGQDVTLRCDPISSHATLYWYQQALGQGPEFLTYFNYEAQPDKSGLPSDRFSAERPEGSISTLTIQRTEQRDSAMYRCASSSYLMGGQETQYFGPGTRLLVL.

In nucleotides, the CDR3 is TGTGCCAGCAGCGTAGTTGGGACAGGAAACACTGAAGCTTTCTTT. Encoded protein: CASSVVGTGNTEAFF. The chain couples TRBV9 to TRBJ1-1; 8 nucleotides align to TRBD1. CDR1 is SGDLS and CDR2 is YYNGEE in the germline V gene. The junction had 3 bases not matched to a gene; V was cut back by 0 bases and J by 2 bases. The CDR3 sequence is 15 residues long.

This chain joins TRBV7-6 and TRBJ2-7; TRBD1 agrees at 7 bases. Germline CDR1 reads SGHVS; CDR2 reads FNYEAQ. This CDR3 has 16 residues. The V segment lost 5 bases and the J segment 3 bases; nucleotides outside the gene matches: 13. CDR3 amino acids: CASSPIAGTASYEQYF. Written as DNA, the CDR3 is TGTGCCAGCAGCCCGATAGCCGGGACAGCGAGCTACGAGCAGTACTTC.

J is TRBJ1-4 and V is TRBV7-9; D might be TRBD1 (5 bases). Trimming pared 5 bases from V and 7 bases from J, leaving 14 bases between. Germline V lookup: CDR1 SEHNR, CDR2 FQNEAQ (reference sequence). This CDR3 region has 14 residues. CDR3 nucleotides: TGTGCCAGCAGCAACCAGGGATTGGCTGAAAAACTGTTTTTT. Translated, it gives CASSNQGLAEKLFF.

The chain carries TRBV19 and TRBJ1-6; D not resolved. Per the germline V gene, CDR1 is LNHDA and CDR2 is SQIVND (reference sequence). The CDR3 covers 13 residues. The V and J ends lost 8 bases and 8 bases respectively, with 13 bases between them. The DNA for the CDR3 is TGTGCCAGTGGCTTCGGGTCGGATTCACCCCTCCACTTT. Protein sequence: CASGFGSDSPLHF. The whole variable domain, remainder taken from reference TRBV19 and TRBJ1-6, is DGGITQSPKYLFRKEGQNVTLSCEQNLNHDAMYWYRQDPGQGLRLIYYSQIVNDFQKGDIAEGYSVSREKKESFPLTVTSAQKNPTAFYLCASGFGSDSPLHFGNGTRLTVT.

This clone has only a few counts. The rearrangement uses TRBV6-1 and TRBJ1-5; D remains ambiguous. Per the germline V gene, CDR1 is MNHNS and CDR2 is SASEGT. Trimming left V 8 bases short and J 4 bases short, with 12 bases between. The CDR3 is 13 amino acids. Here the CDR3 DNA reads TGTGCCAGCCTAGAGGGCTGGAATCAGCCCCAGCATTTT. Its protein product is CASLEGWNQPQHF.